This is a list of T cell receptor beta chains from one sample in a study of PD-1 blockade in classical Hodgkin lymphoma. Using immunoSEQ multiplex PCR, the repertoire was profiled, and TCRdb retains in-frame clones only, with some absent. The profile shows 31,000 or so clones, around 80% of them singletons. The specimen was CD4+ T cells from blood, collected before the fourth cycle of nivolumab. The receptors shown here come from a human donor with classical Hodgkin lymphoma. CDR3s include the opening cysteine and the closing phenylalanine or tryptophan. A D gene is named only where the DNA matches it firmly. Size values are once, few and many counts, or a class for expanded clones, and some rows have none.

D,size,J,length,V,CDR3,DNA
-,-,TRBJ2-5,14,TRBV6-5,CASSYGRAGETQYF,TGTGCCAGCAGTTATGGGCGGGCGGGGGAGACCCAGTACTTC
-,-,TRBJ2-1,17,TRBV7-6,CASSYPTSTTPLDEQFF,TGTGCCAGCAGCTACCCGACCTCGACGACCCCCCTCGATGAGCAGTTCTTC
-,once,TRBJ2-7,12,TRBV5-1,CASSLSGTEQYF,TGCGCCAGCAGCTTGTCAGGGACCGAGCAGTACTTC
-,-,TRBJ1-1,15,TRBV18,CASSPPVGDHTEAFF,TGTGCCAGCTCACCACCGGTGGGGGATCACACTGAAGCTTTCTTT
-,-,TRBJ2-1,18,TRBV27,CASSLSIGLASAYNEQFF,TGTGCCAGCAGTTTATCGATTGGGCTAGCGAGCGCCTACAATGAGCAGTTCTTC
-,few,TRBJ1-2,13,TRBV6-5,CASSSTLLGGYTF,TGTGCCAGCAGTTCAACACTTTTGGGGGGCTACACCTTC
TRBD1,-,TRBJ2-3,14,TRBV9,CASSVGGTGDTQYF,TGTGCCAGCAGCGTAGGGGGGACAGGGGATACGCAGTATTTT
-,-,TRBJ2-7,14,TRBV7-9,CASSLDSGPYEQYF,TGTGCCAGCAGCTTAGACAGTGGACCTTACGAGCAGTACTTC
TRBD1,once,TRBJ2-5,13,TRBV7-2,CASRAQGEETQYF,TGTGCCAGCAGAGCACAGGGGGAAGAGACCCAGTACTTC
TRBD1,-,TRBJ2-3,14,TRBV19,CASSSTGGQDTQYF,TGTGCCAGTAGCTCGACAGGGGGCCAAGATACGCAGTATTTT
-,-,TRBJ1-5,14,TRBV5-5,CASSLLRAHQPQHF,TGTGCCAGCAGCTTGCTCAGGGCCCATCAGCCCCAGCATTTT
TRBD1,-,TRBJ1-5,16,TRBV5-3,CARSLASGGVYQPQHF,TGTGCCAGAAGCTTGGCGTCAGGGGGCGTTTATCAGCCCCAGCATTTT
TRBD2,-,TRBJ2-3,17,TRBV11-2,CASSQPRGGGAGDTQYF,TGTGCCAGCAGCCAGCCCCGCGGCGGGGGGGCCGGAGATACGCAGTATTTT
TRBD1,-,TRBJ1-4,16,TRBV7-2,CASSLTTGGIREKLFF,TGTGCCAGCAGTCTTACCACAGGGGGCATCCGGGAAAAACTGTTTTTT
-,once,TRBJ1-2,14,TRBV6-1,CASTPDRINYGYTF,TGTGCCAGCACCCCTGACAGGATTAACTATGGCTACACCTTC
-,-,TRBJ2-7,13,TRBV28,CASSLGSSYEQYF,TGTGCCAGCAGTTTGGGGAGCTCCTACGAGCAGTACTTC